This entry is about one T cell receptor (delta chain). A far larger clone is just one base off, so this is likely a read error. The sample holds other DNA sequences that translate to the same CDR3. TCRdb redid clone calling on the multiplex PCR reads using CATT. Here the sample spans tens of thousands of delta-chain clones, 0.85% to 1% being singletons. This sample stems from a study of γδ T cells in repeated Plasmodium falciparum infection. Germline CDR1 reads TSWWSYY; CDR2 reads QGS. The CDR3 sequence is 19 residues long. Trimming took off 3 bases at V and 1 base at J, with 24 bases between the two ends. Vgamma9/Vdelta2+ and Vdelta2-negative gammadelta T cells were flow-sorted from PBMC for bulk sequencing.

Material: gamma-delta T cells from blood. The TCR was taken from a pool of human donors (malaria-infected and uninfected, not separated). The rearrangement uses TRDV1 and TRDJ1; D is unresolved. TCRdb records no J gene; here it was assigned by comparing the DNA to germline. CDR3 in DNA: TGTGCTCTTGGGGATCCGGGACCTCCACACCCCCTTTGCACCGATAAACTCATCTTT. Its translation: CALGDPGPPHPLCTDKLIF.